The subject of this entry is one T cell receptor (beta chain). What it binds is not known. cDNA synthesis used the whole RNA isolate, giving expressed TCRB sequences. Each sample of naive, central memory or regulatory T cells had, on average, about 3.6 million reads. Clones were sequenced by immunoSEQ multiplex PCR, and TCRdb holds only the in-frame ones, with some missing. The sample includes 150,000 to 200,000 clones, roughly 10% of them seen just once. This record belongs to a study of beta chain features in type 1 diabetes. This CDR3 region has 17 residues. Germline V gene sequence: CDR1 KGHSH, CDR2 LQKENI. V lost 4 bases, J lost 1 base, and 7 bases stayed unmatched. Naive, central memory, regulatory and stem cell-like memory cells within the CD4+ compartment were sorted using CD45RO/CCR7/CD25/CD127/CD95/CD27. General observations from the study: TCRB CDR3s were moderately but significantly shorter in Type 1 diabetes patients in all four CD4+ subsets. Fewer junction insertions and more nucleotide deletions appeared in type 1 diabetes patients.

The specimen was central memory CD4+ T cells from blood. J is TRBJ2-1 and V is TRBV18; TRBD1 aligns across 10 bases. The TCR was taken from a woman in her twenties or thirties with type 1 diabetes. CDR3 bases: TGTGCCAGCTCACTCTTCGGACAGGGGGGATCCTACAATGAGCAGTTCTTC. This translates into CASSLFGQGGSYNEQFF. Based on the CDR3 plus reference TRBV18 and TRBJ2-1, the full variable domain is NAGVMQNPRHLVRRRGQEARLRCSPMKGHSHVYWYRQLPEEGLKFMVYLQKENIIDESGMPKERFSAEFPKEGPSILRIQQVVRGDSAAYFCASSLFGQGGSYNEQFFGPGTRLTVL.